The source of this TCR beta chain is a study of cytomegalovirus exposure and HLA in healthy donors. General study findings and limits: In vitro checks showed that three CMV-associated chains really do target CMV antigens. An analysis that was carried out later associated 16,951 TCR beta sequences with HLA alleles at 0.05 false discovery rate. In a later analysis, TCR beta V- and J-gene trimming was associated with a missense DCLRE1C variant.

A note on this clone: Its antigen is as yet unknown.

The CDR3 is made up of 15 amino acids. CDR1 SGHNT and CDR2 YYREEE come from the germline V gene (reference sequence). The J segment lost 6 bases and the V segment lost 2 bases, leaving 8 bases of the junction unmatched. Amplification used 60 Vbeta primers and 13 Jbeta primers. Produced via immunoSEQ multiplex PCR; TCRdb's table is partial and in-frame only. The repertoire includes fewer than 200,000 clones, roughly 80% of them detected once, and less than 5.5% sits in the top ten. The sequenced sample consisted of PBMCs. This rearrangement joins TRBV5-4 to TRBJ2-1; 7 bases match TRBD2. The clonotype comes from a male donor in good health and CMV-seronegative. CDR3 sequence (DNA): TGTGCCAGCAGCTTCGGGCTAGCGGTGCTCAATGAGCAGTTCTTC. Protein: CASSFGLAVLNEQFF.